The 21 T cell receptor beta chains reported below all come from one sample, sequenced in a study of T cells after yellow fever vaccination. TCRdb redid the calling of the 5' RACE reads with MiXCR, one entry per CDR3 protein. Altogether 450,000 to 600,000 distinct CDR3 sequences are present, around a sixth being singletons, with the ten largest covering 15% to 20%. The sequenced sample was PBMCs, obtained around 5 days after the first yellow fever vaccination. These receptors all come from a young man who received the YFV17D yellow fever vaccine.

This clonotype occurred a few times. The chain couples TRBV5-8 to TRBJ1-1; 10 nucleotides match TRBD1. Looked up from germline, CDR1 is SGHTS and CDR2 is YDEGEE. The V and J ends lost 3 bases and 5 bases, in that order; junction bases with no gene match: 7. There are 15 residues in the CDR3. The CDR3 loop is CASSSPGQGLTEAFF. The CDR3 DNA follows: TGTGCCAGCAGCTCCCCGGGACAGGGGCTGACTGAAGCTTTCTTT.

This clonotype was picked up many times. The gene calls are TRBV7-6 and TRBJ2-1; tentatively, D is TRBD1 or TRBD2 (7 bases each). Germline values: CDR1 SGHVS, CDR2 FNYEAQ. The CDR3 extends over 16 amino acids. Trimming removed 5 bases at V and 3 bases at J, with 17 bases between. The CDR3 sequence is CASSPSTGDYYNEQFF. The CDR3 region has the DNA TGTGCCAGCAGCCCGAGCACAGGGGACTACTACAATGAGCAGTTCTTC.

This clonotype came up a few times. This chain connects TRBV30 to TRBJ2-2; a weak D match, TRBD2 (5 bases). The ends were cut back, 0 bases at V and 5 bases at J, with 7 bases in the middle. The CDR3 loop spans 13 amino acids. The germline V gene encodes CDR1 GTSNPN and CDR2 SVGIG (reference sequence). CDR3 residues: CAWSVWETGELFF. The CDR3 DNA reads as TGTGCCTGGAGTGTCTGGGAGACCGGGGAGCTGTTTTTT.

This clonotype came up a few times. As DNA, the CDR3 is TGTGCCAGCAGCCAGCAGGGCGGAGATGAGCAGTTCTTC. Its translation: CASSQQGGDEQFF. The V call is TRBV3-1, the J call TRBJ2-1; weak D call: TRBD1 (5 bases). V dropped 3 bases and J dropped 8 bases, with 11 bases sitting between them. Germline CDR1 and CDR2: LGHDT and YNNKEL (reference sequence). CDR3 size: 13 residues.

V and J are TRBV15 and TRBJ2-1; TRBD1 might be the D (5 bases). The CDR3 totals 14 residues. V was cut by 5 bases and J by 4 bases, with 12 bases left in between. From germline, CDR1 is LNHNV and CDR2 YYDKDF (reference sequence). As DNA, the CDR3 is TGTGCCACCAGCCTGTGGGGCAGTTACAATGAGCAGTTCTTC. Amino acid sequence: CATSLWGSYNEQFF.

This rearrangement joins TRBV4-3 to TRBJ2-3, with D possibly being TRBD2 (6 bases). Between the trimmed V and J ends, which lost 6 bases and 2 bases, there was a span of 15 bases. CDR3 size: 15 residues. Per the germline V gene, CDR1 is LGHNA and CDR2 is YSLEER. CDR3 amino acids: CASRGTGSSTDTQYF. CDR3 nucleotide sequence: TGCGCCAGCAGAGGTACCGGGAGCTCCACAGATACGCAGTATTTT.

This clonotype appeared a few times. The chain has TRBV15 and TRBJ2-5; the D gene is possibly TRBD2 (5 bases). The ends were cut back, 4 bases at V and 5 bases at J, with 17 bases in the middle. The CDR3 has 15 amino acids. Looked up from germline, CDR1 is LNHNV and CDR2 is YYDKDF (reference sequence). In nucleotides, the CDR3 is TGTGCCACCAGCACCAGACGGGGAGAGTGGGAGACCCAGTACTTC. Residues: CATSTRRGEWETQYF.

V is TRBV19 and J is TRBJ2-3; D is possibly TRBD1 or TRBD2 (5 bases each). Trimming cost V 3 bases and J 6 bases, with 19 bases left between them. Germline CDR1 and CDR2: LNHDA and SQIVND (reference sequence). This CDR3 comprises 16 residues. CDR3: CASSINSLAEGDTQYF. CDR3 coding DNA: TGTGCCAGTAGTATCAATAGTCTGGCAGAGGGGGATACGCAGTATTTT.

This clonotype has just a few counts. The rearrangement uses TRBV5-1 and TRBJ2-4; unclear D gene. The CDR3 consists of 12 residues. Germline CDR1 and CDR2: SGHRS and YFSETQ. The germline V and J ends were trimmed by 3 bases and 5 bases, with 6 bases remaining between them. CDR3 DNA sequence: TGCGCCAGCAGCTCATCAGAAAACATTCAGTACTTC. This encodes CASSSSENIQYF.

This clonotype was counted only a few times. The chain is built from TRBV21-1 and TRBJ1-2; TRBD1, the D gene given by the table, was not confirmed from the DNA. TRBV21-1 is designated a pseudogene. This CDR3 spans 14 amino acids. DNA of the CDR3: TGTGCCAGCAGGGGACAGGGGAGGAACTATGGCTACACCTTC. Its protein product is CASRGQGRNYGYTF.

The chain couples TRBV19 to TRBJ2-2; 9 nucleotides align to TRBD1. Per germline, CDR1 LNHDA and CDR2 SQIVND (reference sequence). The CDR3 runs to 15 residues. Losses at the gene ends were 6 bases for V and 3 bases for J; bases not matched to a gene: 5. The chain's CDR3 is CASSHRGLDTGELFF. The CDR3, as DNA: TGTGCCAGTAGCCACAGGGGGCTGGACACCGGGGAGCTGTTTTTT.

This clonotype was seen a few times. The chain links TRBV9 to TRBJ2-1; D perhaps matches TRBD2 (7 bases). The V gene lost 3 bases and the J gene lost 3 bases, with 13 bases spanning the gap. This CDR3 comprises 15 residues. From germline, CDR1 is SGDLS and CDR2 YYNGEE. CDR3 nucleotide sequence: TGTGCCAGCAGCGAGGGGGAGGGGTTCTACAATGAGCAGTTCTTC. It yields the protein CASSEGEGFYNEQFF.

This chain links TRBV20-1 with TRBJ2-2, with 8 nucleotides matching TRBD2. This CDR3 is built from 16 residues. CDR1 DFQATT and CDR2 SNEGSKA come from the germline V gene (reference sequence). V lost 3 bases, J lost 4 bases, and 10 bases stayed unmatched. For the CDR3, the DNA is TGCAGTGCTAGTCCGGGCGGGGGGCCTATCACCGGGGAGCTGTTTTTT. Amino acid sequence: CSASPGGGPITGELFF.

Details on this clonotype: The junction does not match germline at one end; this may be a read error. This CDR3 reads CASGFQGARGYTF. CDR3 coding DNA: TGTGCCAGCGGTTTCCAGGGGGCGAGAGGCTACACCTTC. The chain links TRBV12-3 or TRBV12-4 to TRBJ1-2, with 8 bases aligning to TRBD1. The CDR3 spans 13 residues.

The chain uses TRBV6-5 and TRBJ2-7, with D perhaps TRBD1 (7 bases). Germline V gene data show CDR1 as MNHEY and CDR2 as SVGAGI. CDR3 size: 12 residues. V was pared by 8 bases and J by 2 bases, with 10 bases between. For the CDR3, the DNA is TGTGCCAGCCAGGGGGGCGCCTACGAGCAGTACTTC. Translated: CASQGGAYEQYF.

The J gene is TRBJ1-5, the V gene TRBV7-6; tentatively, D is TRBD1 (6 bases). Deletions cut 0 bases from V and 3 bases from J, with 18 bases between. CDR3 length: 18 residues. Germline values: CDR1 SGHVS, CDR2 FNYEAQ. The CDR3 nucleotides read TGTGCCAGCAGCTTAGCGTGGGTGTGGGGACACTTCAATCAGCCCCAGCATTTT. Encoded protein: CASSLAWVWGHFNQPQHF.

This clonotype was seen many times. This sequence joins TRBV4-3 and TRBJ2-3; 8 positions match TRBD2. The germline V gene has CDR1 LGHNA and CDR2 YSLEER. J gave up 4 bases and V 0 bases, and 6 bases lay outside the gene matches. CDR3 size: 16 residues. The CDR3 DNA sequence: TGCGCCAGCAGCCAAGATACTACGCGGGGGGCAGATACGCAGTATTTT. Translation gives CASSQDTTRGADTQYF.

Worth noting for this clonotype: Sequence at one end of the junction differs from germline and may be a read error. The V gene is TRBV7-7, the J gene TRBJ2-1; 11 nucleotides align to TRBD2. The CDR3 length is 16 residues. Looked up from germline, CDR1 is SSHAT and CDR2 is FNYEAQ (reference sequence). The CDR3 loop reads CASSPLAGGRADEQFF. The CDR3 bases are TGTGCTAGCAGCCCTTTAGCGGGGGGGCGTGCGGACGAGCAGTTCTTC.

This clonotype was seen a handful of times. The chain is built from TRBV20-1 and TRBJ2-5; D perhaps matches TRBD2 (5 bases). Per germline, CDR1 DFQATT and CDR2 SNEGSKA (reference sequence). The V end lost 7 bases, the J end lost 4 bases, and 13 bases lay between the germline ends. This CDR3 has 12 amino acids. Here the CDR3 DNA reads TGCAGTGGAGGAGGTTCGGGAGAGACCCAGTACTTC. Translated: CSGGGSGETQYF.

The table lists this clonotype with a few counts. This chain joins TRBV5-1 and TRBJ2-7; 9 bases are shared with TRBD1. The germline V gene encodes CDR1 SGHRS and CDR2 YFSETQ. The CDR3 consists of 15 residues. V was pared by 0 bases and J by 3 bases, with 4 bases of the junction left unmatched. The CDR3 DNA follows: TGCGCCAGCAGCTTGGAGACAGGGGGTAACTACGAGCAGTACTTC. The encoded protein is CASSLETGGNYEQYF.

The rearrangement joins TRBV7-9 to TRBJ1-5; D gene unclear. Trimming shortened V by 0 bases and J by 11 bases, and 20 bases separated the two germline ends. The CDR3 contains 16 residues. Germline CDR1 is SEHNR and CDR2 is FQNEAQ (reference sequence). DNA for the CDR3: TGTGCCAGCAGCTTAGCGGCGGCAGCCGGCCCAACGACCCAGCATTTT. Its protein product is CASSLAAAAGPTTQHF.